Sequencing of this TCR beta chain was carried out in a study of T cell repertoires in cytomegalovirus infection. TCRdb passed the reads through MiXCR, listing each CDR3 protein once. The sample lists approximately 270,000 distinct CDR3 sequences; less than 25% were seen once. A word on this clonotype: The antigen is unknown.

This CDR3 has 14 residues. J gave up 4 bases and V 6 bases, and 8 bases lay outside the gene matches. The germline V gene encodes CDR1 SGHTA and CDR2 FQGNSA. This chain connects TRBV7-2 to TRBJ1-2; 7 nucleotides line up with TRBD1. The source is a human donor in good health (CMV status not recorded). Some clones in this sample may be carry-over from other donors' samples. The sample consisted of cultured PBMCs, taken from culture after CMV antigen stimulation. CDR3 sequence (DNA): TGTGCCAGCAGACCCCGACAGGGTCCCTATGGCTACACCTTC. Encoded protein: CASRPRQGPYGYTF.